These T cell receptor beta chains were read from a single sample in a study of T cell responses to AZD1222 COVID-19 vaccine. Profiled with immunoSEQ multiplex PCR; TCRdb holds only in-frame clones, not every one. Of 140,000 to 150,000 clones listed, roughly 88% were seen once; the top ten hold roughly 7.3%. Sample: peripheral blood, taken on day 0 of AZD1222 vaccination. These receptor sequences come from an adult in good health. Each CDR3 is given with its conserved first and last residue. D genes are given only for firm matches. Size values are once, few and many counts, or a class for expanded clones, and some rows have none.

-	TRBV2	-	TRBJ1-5	TGTGCCAGCAGTGTCCGTTCGGTTGGGGGTCAGCCCCAGCATTTT	CASSVRSVGGQPQHF
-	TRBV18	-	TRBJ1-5	TGTGCCAGCTCACCACCGGGGCGGCAGCCCCAGCATTTT	CASSPPGRQPQHF
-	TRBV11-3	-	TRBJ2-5	TGTGCCAGCAGCACCCGACAAGGAGGGGATGGGACCCAGTACTTC	CASSTRQGGDGTQYF
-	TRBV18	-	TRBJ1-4	TGTGCCAGCTCACCTGGGACAACTAATGAAAAACTGTTTTTT	CASSPGTTNEKLFF
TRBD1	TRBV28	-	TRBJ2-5	TGTGCCAGCAGTTCCTTGGGGACAGGGGAGGTACAAGAGACCCAGTACTTC	CASSSLGTGEVQETQYF
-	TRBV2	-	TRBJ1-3	TGTGCCAGCACCCCGCCCGGGGGGGAATCTGGAAACACCATATATTTT	CASTPPGGESGNTIYF
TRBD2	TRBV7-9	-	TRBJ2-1	TGTGCCAGCAGCAACCCCCTAGCGGGAGGGCCCCATGAGCAGTTCTTC	CASSNPLAGGPHEQFF
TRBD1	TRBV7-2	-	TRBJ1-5	TGTGCCAGCAGCCAAAGGACAGGGGACAATCAGCCCCAGCATTTT	CASSQRTGDNQPQHF
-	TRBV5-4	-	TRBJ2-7	TGTGCCAGCAGCTTCCGGCAATCAGGTTTCGGTTCCGCGTACTTC	CASSFRQSGFGSAYF
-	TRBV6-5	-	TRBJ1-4	TGTGCCAGCAGTTACTCGATAAGGGGGACTAATGAAAAACTGTTTTTT	CASSYSIRGTNEKLFF
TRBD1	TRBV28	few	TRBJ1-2	TGTGCCAGCAGTTTACGGACAGGGTTCAGCGGCTACACCTTC	CASSLRTGFSGYTF
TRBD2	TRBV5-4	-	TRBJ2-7	TGTGCCAGCAGCTTAGGGACTAGCGGGAGACTCTCCTACGAGCAGTACTTC	CASSLGTSGRLSYEQYF
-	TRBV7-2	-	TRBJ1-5	TGTGCCAGCAGCTTAGACCTCGGACCCCAGCATTTT	CASSLDLGPQHF
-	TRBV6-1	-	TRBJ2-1	TGTGCCAGCAGTGAAGTAATGGTCTTGGGTGAGCAGTTCTTC	CASSEVMVLGEQFF
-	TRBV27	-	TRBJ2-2	TGTGCCAGCAGTTTCCGAGGGGCGGTCAACACCGGGGAGCTGTTTTTT	CASSFRGAVNTGELFF
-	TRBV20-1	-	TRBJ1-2	TGCAGCCTCTATGCCTGGGGCTACACCTTC	CSLYAWGYTF
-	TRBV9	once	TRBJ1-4	TGTGCCAGCAGCGTCCGATCTAATGAAAAACTGTTTTTT	CASSVRSNEKLFF
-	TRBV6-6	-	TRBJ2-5	TGTGCCAGCAGTCGTGAACTATCTCCGGACTGGGCCGGCGGAGCCGAAGAGACCCAGTACTTC	CASSRELSPDWAGGAEETQYF
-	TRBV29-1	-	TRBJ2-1	TGCAGCGTTACCCGCTCTGTAAGGGAGCAGTTCTTC	CSVTRSVREQFF
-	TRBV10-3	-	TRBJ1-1	TGTGCCATCAGTGAGTCGAAGGAATCCGAAGCTTTCTTT	CAISESKESEAFF
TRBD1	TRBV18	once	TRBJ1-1	TGTGCCAGCTCACCAGCGTCGACAGGGGGCGGATTAAACACTGAAGCTTTCTTT	CASSPASTGGGLNTEAFF
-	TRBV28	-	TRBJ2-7	TGTGCCAGCAGTTCGGGACTCTCAACCTACGAGCAGTACTTC	CASSSGLSTYEQYF
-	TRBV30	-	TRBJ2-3	TGTGCCTGGAGTGTAACGGCTATCACTAGCACAGATACGCAGTATTTT	CAWSVTAITSTDTQYF
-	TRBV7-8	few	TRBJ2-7	TGTGCCAGCAGCTACCTGAACGAGCAGTACTTC	CASSYLNEQYF
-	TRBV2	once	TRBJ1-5	TGTGCCAGCAGTGTTGGATATAGCAATCAGCCCCAGCATTTT	CASSVGYSNQPQHF
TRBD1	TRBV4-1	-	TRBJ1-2	TGCGCCAGCAGCGACACAGGGGGGGATCCGGATGGCTACACCTTC	CASSDTGGDPDGYTF
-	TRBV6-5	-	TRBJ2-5	TGTGCCAGCAAAATAGGGCAAGAGACCCAGTACTTC	CASKIGQETQYF
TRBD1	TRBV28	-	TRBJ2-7	TGTGCCAGCAGGACAGGGCCGTCCTACGAGCAGTACTTC	CASRTGPSYEQYF
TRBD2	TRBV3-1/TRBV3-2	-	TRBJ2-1	TGTGCCAGCAGCCAAACCGGACTAGCGGGGGGTAACTCCTACAATGAGCAGTTCTTC	CASSQTGLAGGNSYNEQFF
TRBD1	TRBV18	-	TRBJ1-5	TGTGCCAGCTCACCGCCCGACAGGGGGGATCAGCCCCAGCATTTT	CASSPPDRGDQPQHF
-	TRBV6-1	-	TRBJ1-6	TGTGCCAGCAGTGAAATATGGTCTAGTTCGAGCTCCTATAATTCACCCCTCCACTTT	CASSEIWSSSSSYNSPLHF
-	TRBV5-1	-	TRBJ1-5	TGCGCCAGCAGCTCAAGGGGGGGGAATCAGCCCCAGCATTTT	CASSSRGGNQPQHF
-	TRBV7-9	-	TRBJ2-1	TGTGCCAGCAGCCCATCCGGGGGACTGGTCTACAATGAGCAGTTCTTC	CASSPSGGLVYNEQFF
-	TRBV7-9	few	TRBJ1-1	TGTGCCAGCAGCCTGCGGACGGGGATTCTTGAAGCTTTCTTT	CASSLRTGILEAFF
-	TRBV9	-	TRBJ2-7	TGTGCCAGCAGCGTCGACCCGCACGACTACGAGCAGTACTTC	CASSVDPHDYEQYF
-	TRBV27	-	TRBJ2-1	TGTGCCAGCAGTTTATCGTCGGGAAACAATGAGCAGTTCTTC	CASSLSSGNNEQFF
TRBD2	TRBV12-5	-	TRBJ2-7	TGTGCTAGTGGTTTGATAGCGGGAGGCTTTTACGAGCAGTACTTC	CASGLIAGGFYEQYF
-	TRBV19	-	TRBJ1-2	TGTGCCAGTAGTAGAGGGGGCTATGGCTACACCTTC	CASSRGGYGYTF
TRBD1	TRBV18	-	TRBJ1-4	TGTGCCAGCTCATCAGGACAGGGGGGGGAAAAACTGTTTTTT	CASSSGQGGEKLFF
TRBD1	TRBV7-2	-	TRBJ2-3	TGTGCCAGCAGGGCCCCAGGGGGTGGCGCAGATACGCAGTATTTT	CASRAPGGGADTQYF
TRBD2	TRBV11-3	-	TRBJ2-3	TGTGCCAGCAGCTCGGGACTAGCGGGGCTCACAGATACGCAGTATTTT	CASSSGLAGLTDTQYF
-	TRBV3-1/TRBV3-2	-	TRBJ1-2	TGTGCCAGCAGCCAACTTACAGGGCTTGGCTACACCTTC	CASSQLTGLGYTF
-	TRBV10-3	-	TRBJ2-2	TGTGCCATCAGCCGCGGTGGGCGGCAGGGGCCGAACACCGGGGAGCTGTTTTTT	CAISRGGRQGPNTGELFF
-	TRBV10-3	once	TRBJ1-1	TGTGCCATCAGTGAGTCTAATGAGAACACTGAAGCTTTCTTT	CAISESNENTEAFF